This T cell receptor beta chain was captured by sequencing in a study of CD8 T cells in ankylosing spondylitis. General observations from the study: Some motif variants had been reported before (in reactive arthritis synovial fluid and blood). Characteristic of ankylosing spondylitis blood, it appeared, was a TCR beta motif comprising roughly eight highly homologous variants.

Per the germline V gene, CDR1 is MNHEY and CDR2 is SMNVEV (reference sequence). Germline trimming cut 4 bases from V and 3 bases from J; bases unmatched to any gene: 2. The CDR3 has 13 residues. The table lists this clonotype with many counts. As yet, its antigen is unknown. Libraries for TCR beta were made by quantitative 5'-RACE with molecular barcodes. Using its own MiXCR run on the 5' RACE reads, TCRdb lists one record per CDR3 protein. Among approximately 540,000 distinct CDR3 sequences listed, about 13% were seen once. The chain has TRBV27 and TRBJ1-1; 7 bases align to TRBD1. Sequencing input: blood, either unsorted or a sorted T cell fraction (not recorded which). The sequence came from a male donor with ankylosing spondylitis. CDR3 sequence (DNA): TGTGCCAGCAGTTCACAGGGGTACACTGAAGCTTTCTTT. This gives the protein CASSSQGYTEAFF.